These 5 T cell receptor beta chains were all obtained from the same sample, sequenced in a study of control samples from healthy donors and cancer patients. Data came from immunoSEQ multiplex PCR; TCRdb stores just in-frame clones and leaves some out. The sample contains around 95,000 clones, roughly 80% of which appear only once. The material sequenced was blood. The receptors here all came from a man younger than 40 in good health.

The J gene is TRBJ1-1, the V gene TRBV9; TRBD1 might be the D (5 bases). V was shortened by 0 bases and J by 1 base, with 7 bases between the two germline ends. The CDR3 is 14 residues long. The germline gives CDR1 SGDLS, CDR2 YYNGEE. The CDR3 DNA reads TGTGCCAGCAGCGTAGTGGACACGAACACTGAAGCTTTCTTT. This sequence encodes CASSVVDTNTEAFF.

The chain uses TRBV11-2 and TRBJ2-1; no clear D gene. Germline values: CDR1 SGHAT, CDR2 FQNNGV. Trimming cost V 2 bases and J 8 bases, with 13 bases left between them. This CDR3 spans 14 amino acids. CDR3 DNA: TGTGCCAGCAGCTTAAGGTGGGCAAGGGATGAGCAGTTCTTC. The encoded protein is CASSLRWARDEQFF. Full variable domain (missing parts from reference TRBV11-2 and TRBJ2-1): EAGVAQSPRYKIIEKRQSVAFWCNPISGHATLYWYQQILGQGPKLLIQFQNNGVVDDSQLPKDRFSAERLKGVDSTLKIQPAKLEDSAVYLCASSLRWARDEQFFGPGTRLTVL.

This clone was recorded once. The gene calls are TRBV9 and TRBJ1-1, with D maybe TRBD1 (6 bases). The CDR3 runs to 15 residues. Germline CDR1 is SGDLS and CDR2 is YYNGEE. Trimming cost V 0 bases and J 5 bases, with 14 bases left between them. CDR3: CASSVDRGVRTEAFF. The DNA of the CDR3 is TGTGCCAGCAGCGTAGATAGGGGGGTTAGGACTGAAGCTTTCTTT. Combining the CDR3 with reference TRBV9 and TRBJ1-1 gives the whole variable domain DSGVTQTPKHLITATGQRVTLRCSPRSGDLSVYWYQQSLDQGLQFLIQYYNGEERAKGNILERFSAQQFPDLHSELNLSSLELGDSALYFCASSVDRGVRTEAFFGQGTRLTVV.

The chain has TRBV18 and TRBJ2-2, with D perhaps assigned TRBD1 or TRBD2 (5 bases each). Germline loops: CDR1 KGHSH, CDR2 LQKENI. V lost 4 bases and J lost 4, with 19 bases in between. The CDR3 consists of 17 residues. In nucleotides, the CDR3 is TGTGCCAGCTCACAGCATCGGTGGGACGCTGCCACCGGGGAGCTGTTTTTT. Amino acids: CASSQHRWDAATGELFF.

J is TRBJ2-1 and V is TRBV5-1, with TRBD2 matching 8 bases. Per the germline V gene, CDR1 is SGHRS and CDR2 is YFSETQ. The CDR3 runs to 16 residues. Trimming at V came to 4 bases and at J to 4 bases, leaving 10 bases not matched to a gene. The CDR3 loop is CASSPQWGGRYNEQFF. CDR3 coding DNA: TGCGCCAGCAGCCCGCAATGGGGCGGGAGGTACAATGAGCAGTTCTTC.